This T cell receptor beta chain derives from a study of blood T cell repertoires in COVID-19. The data were produced by immunoSEQ multiplex PCR, yet TCRdb's version contains in-frame clones alone and is incomplete. This sample has approximately 210,000 clones; 81% occur once, and the top ten carry about 8.9%. The germline CDR1 and CDR2 sequences are SGHTS and YDEGEE. Trimming cost V 4 bases and J 0 bases, with 15 bases left between them. CDR3 length: 16 amino acids. This chain connects TRBV5-8 to TRBJ2-3; D ambiguous. The TCR originated in a woman aged 45-59 years with acute COVID-19. The sample taken for sequencing was PBMCs or T cells enriched from blood (not recorded which). Here the CDR3 DNA reads TGTGCCAGCAGCCCCCTGGGCAGGATAAGCACAGATACGCAGTATTTT. It yields the protein CASSPLGRISTDTQYF.